Reported below is one TCR beta chain. V was cut by 2 bases and J by 5 bases, with 16 bases left in between. This CDR3 region has 15 residues. The germline CDR1 and CDR2 sequences are SGHDN and FVKESK. TCRdb's table, derived via immunoSEQ multiplex PCR, lists solely in-frame clones and lacks some. The table shows about 89,000 clones, with about nine tenths occurring only once. This record comes from a study of OX40 agonist ivuxolimab in advanced cancers. This material consisted of CD4+ or CD8+ T cells sorted from blood, taken in a trial of the OX40 agonist ivuxolimab. The receptor's source is an adult with an advanced solid tumor such as melanoma, head and neck, liver or kidney cancer. The rearrangement joins TRBV14 to TRBJ2-7, with TRBD1 as a possible D gene (5 bases). The CDR3 DNA sequence: TGTGCCAGCAGCCAATGGATGGGGCCAAAGAACGAGCAGTACTTC. Translating it yields CASSQWMGPKNEQYF.